The present T cell receptor beta chain was sequenced within a study of cytotoxic CD8 clonotypes in ibrutinib-treated CLL. The overall study: Patients: eleven to twelve relapsed/refractory, approximately 14 treatment-naive, roughly 17 IGHV unmutated. Overall study results and limits: Under therapy, public clonotypes either contracted or stayed stable, and they were uncommon. The study found baseline clonality above age-matched healthy donors, tracking circulating CD8+ T-cell counts. Baseline levels were approached again at progression, after clonality had risen at ibrutinib response.

Only in-frame clones appear in the TCRdb table, and some are missing; sequencing was by immunoSEQ multiplex PCR. The sample lists about 56,000 clones; 56% were seen once. This clone was detected a few times. The antigen is undetermined. The CDR3 loop spans 11 amino acids. CDR1 is SQVTM and CDR2 is ANQGSEA in the germline V gene. The V end lost 2 bases, the J end lost 5 bases, and 6 bases lay between the germline ends. The rearrangement links TRBV29-1 to TRBJ2-5; D gene uncertain. The source was PBMCs, collected after 24 months of ibrutinib treatment. This receptor was identified in a human donor with chronic lymphocytic leukemia. The CDR3 loop reads CSVERWETQYF. The CDR3 DNA sequence: TGCAGCGTTGAACGATGGGAGACCCAGTACTTC.